The present T cell receptor (beta chain) was sequenced within a study of blood T cell repertoires in COVID-19 (TCRdb year 2020). Turning to the overall study: Samples covering the acute and convalescent phases of COVID-19 were provided by collaborators in the United States, Italy and Spain. The material from the prospective study consisted of cDNA or gDNA derived from T cells, B-cell-depleted T cells, or PBMCs. Subjects who had been exposed to COVID-19, were actively infected with it, or had recovered from it provided the deeply sampled blood TCRbeta repertoires that made up the dataset. The repertoires were released in a freely available public database intended as a resource for research on the immune response to SARS-CoV-2. Samples were obtained from the ongoing ImmuneRACE study (first 160 participants) and from 950 to 1,500 subjects provided by 6 global collaborators. Sample metadata almost always included a de-identified subject ID, COVID-19 status, age in years and sex. HLA class I and class II types, where available, came from metadata supplied by the sample provider rather than from assay-based typing.

Overall results and qualifications from the work: How much clinical and demographic metadata was included differed by source and by participant, and the metadata was provided uncurated.

Remarks on this clone: It has no known antigen specificity. There are no base qualities to consult, and no much larger clone falls within one base.

TCRbeta CDR3 regions were amplified from genomic DNA by means of the immunoSEQ Assay, a bias-controlled multiplex PCR. As for the authors' bioinformatics: The number of nucleated cells in each sample was estimated by amplification of reference gene primers within the assay. To quantify the absolute abundance of each unique TCRbeta CDR3 rearrangement, sequence reads were collapsed and filtered. For each sample, productive Simpson clonality was calculated as the square root of Simpson's diversity index over productive rearrangements. TCRdb retrieved this table from immuneACCESS and kept in-frame rearrangements only. Not all clones are present; in checked studies, unresolved V genes account for under half, and no reason is known for the remainder. For V, J and clone size, that table is used; D and trimming come from the DNA. This sample holds around 390,000 clones; about 83% were observed only once. Approximately 10% of the sample rests with the top ten.

Participants in the prospective study were enrolled through a virtual design, were aged roughly 18 to 100 years, and lived in 24 United States geographic areas. To assign participants to cohorts, the prospective study relied on clinical history that participants themselves reported in a screening survey and a study questionnaire. Recovered participants in ImmuneRACE Cohort 3 were defined as having two consecutive negative NP/OP PCR tests, clearance from a healthcare professional, or resolution of symptoms. Mobile phlebotomists in the prospective study collected whole blood, serum and a nasopharyngeal or oropharyngeal swab from every participant. Additional blood draws and questionnaires over an approximately two-month period could optionally be provided by prospective study participants. Before DNA extraction, blood samples from the prospective study were shipped at room temperature or frozen.

This clonotype was obtained from a woman between 50 and 59 years old who had recovered from COVID-19. Sequenced: PBMCs or T cells enriched from blood (not recorded which).

The DNA is as follows: TGTGCCAGTCGAGTGGGAACAGGGAAAGCTCAGCCCCAGCATTTT. Its translation is CASRVGTGKAQPQHF. Recombination joined TRBV19 with TRBJ1-5; 6 matching bases give a weak D call of TRBD1. Via the germline V gene (reference sequence), CDR1 is LNHDA and CDR2 SQIVND. A distance of 20 bases separates the germline ends of V and J, which lose 8 bases and 6 bases respectively. The CDR3 holds 15 amino acids from the cysteine to the phenylalanine. Only the CDR3 part of the read is kept: 45 bases, read in frame from the first base.